These 29 T cell receptor beta chains came from one sample sequenced in a study of T cells in Graves' hyperthyroidism and ophthalmopathy. Amplified regions were TCR beta CDR3 sequences from RNA transcripts. The HTBI set primed first-round TCR CDR3 RT-PCR. Each CDR3 protein gets one entry after TCRdb re-called the multiplex PCR reads with MiXCR. Of approximately 740,000 distinct CDR3 sequences listed, 11% to 15% are singletons. The sample was blood. These receptors all stem from a young woman with Graves' hyperthyroidism.

This chain uses TRBV6-2 or TRBV6-3 with TRBJ2-3, with no clear D. V shed 3 bases and J shed 2 bases, with 9 bases lying between them. Germline V lookup: CDR1 MNHEY, CDR2 SVGEGT. This CDR3 has 14 residues. The CDR3 DNA reads TGTGCCAGCAGTTATGACTTTTACACAGATACGCAGTATTTT. Protein sequence: CASSYDFYTDTQYF.

The V and J genes are TRBV19 and TRBJ1-2, with a possible D match to TRBD1 (6 bases). The germline V gene has CDR1 LNHDA and CDR2 SQIVND (reference sequence). The CDR3 contains 11 residues. Trimming stripped 6 bases from V and 7 bases from J, with 9 bases between. CDR3 loop: CASRGRGGYTF. The CDR3 nucleotides read TGTGCCAGTAGAGGCAGGGGTGGCTACACCTTC.

The sample holds many counts of this clonotype. The chain combines TRBV7-9 with TRBJ2-4; 8 bases line up with TRBD2. With V trimmed by 3 bases and J by 4 bases, 2 bases remained unmatched. From germline, CDR1 is SEHNR and CDR2 FQNEAQ (reference sequence). CDR3 length: 14 amino acids. CDR3 sequence: CASSLRGAKNIQYF. CDR3 nucleotide sequence: TGTGCCAGCAGCTTGCGGGGGGCGAAAAACATTCAGTACTTC.

This clonotype showed up many times. The V call is TRBV6-1, the J call TRBJ2-7; D not certain. The CDR3 sequence is 15 residues long. The ends were cut back, 5 bases at V and 0 bases at J, with 14 bases in the middle. Germline-derived CDR1 and CDR2 are MNHNS and SASEGT. CDR3 nucleotides: TGTGCCAGCAGTTATAGATCCCAGAGCTCCTACGAGCAGTACTTC. This encodes CASSYRSQSSYEQYF.

Ten or more counts support this clonotype. The chain combines TRBV28 with TRBJ2-5; the D is unclear. Germline loops: CDR1 MDHEN, CDR2 SYDVKM. The CDR3 contains 14 residues. Trimming removed 1 base at V and 2 bases at J, with 8 bases between. DNA for the CDR3: TGTGCCAGCAGTTTATACGTCGGACAAGAGACCCAGTACTTC. It yields the protein CASSLYVGQETQYF.

This clonotype was found many times. The chain carries TRBV28 and TRBJ1-4, with 11 positions matching TRBD1. J gave up 7 bases and V 2 bases, and 3 bases lay outside the gene matches. CDR1 and CDR2 from the germline V gene are MDHEN and SYDVKM. The CDR3 runs 15 residues. CDR3 in amino acids: CASSLPGTGGEKLFF. CDR3 nucleotide sequence: TGTGCCAGCAGTTTACCCGGGACAGGGGGTGAAAAACTGTTTTTT.

This clonotype has more than one count but fewer than ten. The chain has TRBV4-1 and TRBJ2-1; 8 bases map to TRBD2. Germline-derived CDR1 and CDR2 are MGHRA and YSYEKL. The CDR3 contains 17 residues. V was pared by 1 base and J by 4 bases, with 9 bases of the junction left unmatched. CDR3 in DNA: TGCGCCAGCAGCCAAGCCCTGACTAGCGAGCTTTACAATGAGCAGTTCTTC. Translating gives CASSQALTSELYNEQFF.

The chain combines TRBV28 with TRBJ2-1, with 7 bases fitting TRBD1. Per germline, CDR1 MDHEN and CDR2 SYDVKM. The CDR3 has 15 amino acids. The trim removed 4 bases at V and 6 bases at J, leaving 9 bases unmatched. The CDR3 region has the DNA TGTGCCAGCAGTTCGACAGGGAAAGGTGCCAATGAGCAGTTCTTC. It yields the protein CASSSTGKGANEQFF.

Many counts were recorded for this clonotype. The J gene is TRBJ2-7, the V gene TRBV28, with D possibly being TRBD1 or TRBD2 (5 bases each). The germline gives CDR1 MDHEN, CDR2 SYDVKM. Trimming took off 7 bases at V and 2 bases at J, with 15 bases between the two ends. The length of the CDR3 is 14 residues. This CDR3 reads CASIPRQGPYEQYF. The CDR3 DNA follows: TGTGCCAGCATTCCCCGCCAGGGACCCTACGAGCAGTACTTC.

This clonotype occurred many times. The chain carries TRBV15 and TRBJ2-5, with 14 bases matching TRBD2. V was pared by 3 bases and J by 2 bases, with 14 bases of the junction left unmatched. The germline V gene has CDR1 LNHNV and CDR2 YYDKDF (reference sequence). The CDR3 is 20 residues long. The CDR3 reads CATSRGGLAGAGSLQETQYF. In DNA, the CDR3 is TGTGCCACCAGCAGGGGGGGACTAGCGGGAGCGGGGTCCTTACAAGAGACCCAGTACTTC. The whole variable domain, remainder taken from reference TRBV15 and TRBJ2-5, is DAMVIQNPRYQVTQFGKPVTLSCSQTLNHNVMYWYQQKSSQAPKLLFHYYDKDFNNEADTPDNFQSRRPNTSFCFLDIRSPGLGDTAMYLCATSRGGLAGAGSLQETQYFGPGTRLLVL.

The chain combines TRBV6-5 with TRBJ2-3; D is unclear. The CDR3 consists of 15 residues. Per the germline V gene, CDR1 is MNHEY and CDR2 is SVGAGI. V was cut by 0 bases and J by 1 base, with 8 bases left in between. The CDR3 coding sequence is TGTGCCAGCAGTTACTCGCTGTCAGGCACAGATACGCAGTATTTT. As protein: CASSYSLSGTDTQYF.

This clonotype was found many times. The chain has TRBV7-9 and TRBJ2-2, with D perhaps assigned TRBD1 or TRBD2 (5 bases each). CDR3 length: 15 residues. V was shortened by 5 bases and J by 3 bases, with 13 bases between the two germline ends. Germline V gene data show CDR1 as SEHNR and CDR2 as FQNEAQ (reference sequence). The CDR3 protein is CASSRGTLDTGELFF. The CDR3, as DNA: TGTGCCAGCAGCCGTGGGACCTTGGACACCGGGGAGCTGTTTTTT. Complete variable domain (other parts from reference TRBV7-9 and TRBJ2-2): DTGVSQNPRHKITKRGQNVTFRCDPISEHNRLYWYRQTLGQGPEFLTYFQNEAQLEKSRLLSDRFSAERPKGSFSTLEIQRTEQGDSAMYLCASSRGTLDTGELFFGEGSRLTVL.

The chain is built from TRBV10-3 and TRBJ2-3, with TRBD1 as a possible D gene (5 bases). In germline, CDR1 is ENHRY, CDR2 SYGVKD. The CDR3 is made up of 16 amino acids. Trimming left V 2 bases short and J 0 bases short, with 12 bases between. The CDR3 DNA is TGTGCCATCAGTGAGAGGGGCCGACCTAGCACAGATACGCAGTATTTT. It encodes CAISERGRPSTDTQYF.

The chain combines TRBV24-1 with TRBJ1-1; D perhaps matches TRBD1 (6 bases). V was shortened by 4 bases and J by 1 base, with 12 bases between the two germline ends. This CDR3 is 15 amino acids long. CDR1 KGHDR and CDR2 SFDVKD come from the germline V gene. The CDR3 spells CATSEGGTGNTEAFF. The CDR3, as DNA: TGTGCCACCAGTGAGGGGGGCACAGGGAACACTGAAGCTTTCTTT.

This clonotype has ten or more counts. This chain links TRBV3-1 with TRBJ2-7; 8 bases are a match to TRBD2. Germline CDR1 and CDR2: LGHDT and YNNKEL (reference sequence). The CDR3 covers 16 residues. Trimming removed 0 bases from V and 5 bases from J; junction bases left unmatched: 9. The chain's CDR3 is CASSQEGSGALNEQYF. CDR3 DNA: TGTGCCAGCAGCCAAGAGGGTAGCGGGGCGCTTAACGAGCAGTACTTC.

This clonotype was detected ten times or more. The chain links TRBV28 to TRBJ2-1, with 9 bases fitting TRBD2. This CDR3 has 17 residues. Germline-derived CDR1 and CDR2 are MDHEN and SYDVKM. J gave up 6 bases and V 4 bases, and 13 bases lay outside the gene matches. The CDR3 reads CASSSLVWREGRNEQFF. The DNA for the CDR3 is TGTGCCAGCAGTTCCCTCGTTTGGCGGGAGGGCCGCAATGAGCAGTTCTTC.

The sample holds many counts of this clonotype. The chain is built from TRBV30 and TRBJ2-7; D is unclear. The CDR3 loop spans 11 amino acids. Trimming stripped 2 bases from V and 4 bases from J, with 6 bases between. Germline CDR1 and CDR2: GTSNPN and SVGIG (reference sequence). CDR3: CAWSLAYEQYF. In nucleotides, the CDR3 is TGTGCCTGGAGTCTCGCTTACGAGCAGTACTTC.

The genes are TRBV30 and TRBJ1-4; D is uncertain. There are 16 residues in the CDR3. Germline CDR1 GTSNPN, CDR2 SVGIG (reference sequence). V was clipped by 2 bases and J by 8 bases, with 21 bases between them. The CDR3 spells CAWSLTRTPPSEKLFF. The DNA for the CDR3 is TGTGCCTGGAGTCTTACCCGGACCCCGCCGAGCGAAAAACTGTTTTTT.

This clonotype was found many times. V gene TRBV6-1 combines with J gene TRBJ2-1; a weak D match, TRBD1 (5 bases). Looked up from germline, CDR1 is MNHNS and CDR2 is SASEGT. Trimming pared 6 bases from V and 6 bases from J, leaving 18 bases between. The CDR3 length is 15 residues. CDR3 coding DNA: TGTGCCAGCAGCCCTAGGGCAGGGTTGGGCAATGAGCAGTTCTTC. This translates into CASSPRAGLGNEQFF.

V usage is TRBV20-1 and J usage is TRBJ1-5; perhaps TRBD1 as D (5 bases). CDR3 length: 16 amino acids. The ends were cut back, 3 bases at V and 3 bases at J, with 18 bases in the middle. CDR1 and CDR2 (germline): DFQATT, SNEGSKA (reference sequence). Written as DNA, the CDR3 is TGCAGTGCTAGCGGCGGGGATGGGACTCACAATCAGCCCCAGCATTTT. Protein sequence: CSASGGDGTHNQPQHF.

This clonotype was detected many times. The chain's CDR3 is CSALPTIDTQYF. CDR3 DNA sequence: TGCAGTGCTCTCCCTACGATTGATACGCAGTATTTT. The chain employs TRBV20-1 and TRBJ2-3; D is ambiguous. Trimming removed 5 bases from V and 6 bases from J, with 12 bases in between. Germline V gene sequence: CDR1 DFQATT, CDR2 SNEGSKA (reference sequence). This CDR3 has 12 amino acids.

Only a few counts were recorded for this clonotype. The CDR3 sequence is CSASGGFNQPQHF. The DNA for the CDR3 is TGCAGTGCTAGTGGAGGGTTCAATCAGCCCCAGCATTTT. The chain recombines TRBV20-1 with TRBJ1-5; D ambiguous. The CDR3 has 13 amino acids. Trimming removed 3 bases from V and 3 bases from J, with 9 bases in between. Germline V gene lookup returns CDR1 DFQATT and CDR2 SNEGSKA (reference sequence).

In its sample, this clonotype was seen many times. The chain has TRBV30 and TRBJ2-1; D is unresolved. The CDR3 runs to 11 residues. The germline V and J ends were trimmed by 3 bases and 10 bases, with 10 bases remaining between them. Looked up from germline, CDR1 is GTSNPN and CDR2 is SVGIG (reference sequence). The DNA of the CDR3 is TGTGCCTGGAGGGGATTGGGGGAGCAGTTCTTC. Encoded protein: CAWRGLGEQFF.

This clonotype was seen a handful of times. V gene TRBV20-1 combines with J gene TRBJ1-6, with 7 bases aligning to TRBD1. This CDR3 is 15 amino acids long. V dropped 0 bases and J dropped 8; count of bases not matched to a gene: 7. CDR1 is DFQATT, CDR2 SNEGSKA, per germline (reference sequence). The CDR3 here is CSARDRETGHSPLHF. For the CDR3, the DNA is TGCAGTGCTAGAGATCGAGAGACAGGGCATTCACCCCTCCACTTT.

This chain links TRBV6-2 or TRBV6-3 with TRBJ1-1; D is perhaps TRBD1 (6 bases). The length of the CDR3 is 13 residues. CDR1 and CDR2 (germline): MNHEY, SVGEGT. Trimming cost V 5 bases and J 6 bases, with 13 bases left between them. CDR3 sequence: CASSATGTPEAFF. The CDR3 region has the DNA TGTGCCAGCAGTGCAACAGGGACCCCTGAAGCTTTCTTT.

The chain recombines TRBV7-2 with TRBJ1-1, with D hard to call. This CDR3 is 13 amino acids long. The germline CDR1 and CDR2 sequences are SGHTA and FQGNSA. With 2 bases removed from V and 5 bases from J, the gap between germline ends came to 9 bases. In nucleotides, the CDR3 is TGTGCCAGCAGCTTACTACGTATAACTGAAGCTTTCTTT. Amino acids: CASSLLRITEAFF.

This clonotype was counted only a few times. This chain uses TRBV19 with TRBJ2-1, with 7 bases lining up with TRBD2. The CDR3 sequence is 17 residues long. Germline V CDR1 and CDR2: LNHDA, SQIVND (reference sequence). Trimming at V came to 5 bases and at J to 2 bases, leaving 12 bases not matched to a gene. The CDR3 region is CASSLTAWGRAYNEQFF. The DNA of the CDR3 is TGTGCCAGTAGTTTAACCGCGTGGGGGAGGGCCTACAATGAGCAGTTCTTC.

To note about this clonotype: Being one base from a much bigger clone, this may be a read error. The chain recombines TRBV4-1 with TRBJ2-2, with D possibly being TRBD2 (6 bases). Germline V gene sequence: CDR1 MGHRA, CDR2 YSYEKL. Trimming cost V 1 base and J 4 bases, with 19 bases left between them. This CDR3 contains 18 residues. DNA of the CDR3: TGCGCCAGCAGCCAAGCAGCAGGTGGGGCCGGGAGCACCGGGGAGCTGTTTTTT. Translating gives CASSQAAGGAGSTGELFF.

The rearrangement uses TRBV5-6 and TRBJ1-1; 8 nucleotides line up with TRBD1. The CDR3 is made up of 17 amino acids. Trimming removed 2 bases from V and 0 bases from J; junction bases left unmatched: 9. Germline-derived CDR1 and CDR2 are SGHDT and YYEEEE. The CDR3 DNA reads as TGTGCCAGCAGCTTAAGGGGCACAGGGGGTGTGAACACTGAAGCTTTCTTT. Protein: CASSLRGTGGVNTEAFF.